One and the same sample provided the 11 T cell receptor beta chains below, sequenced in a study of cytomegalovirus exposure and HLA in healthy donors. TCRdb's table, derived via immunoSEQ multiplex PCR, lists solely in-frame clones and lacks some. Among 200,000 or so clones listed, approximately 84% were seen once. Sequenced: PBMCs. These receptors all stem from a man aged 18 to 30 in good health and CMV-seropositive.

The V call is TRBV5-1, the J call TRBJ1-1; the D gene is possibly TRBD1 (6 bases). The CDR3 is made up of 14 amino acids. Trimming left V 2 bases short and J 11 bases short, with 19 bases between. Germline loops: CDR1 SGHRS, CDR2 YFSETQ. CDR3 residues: CASSFGTPDGVAFF. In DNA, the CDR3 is TGCGCCAGCAGCTTCGGGACACCGGATGGGGTTGCTTTCTTT.

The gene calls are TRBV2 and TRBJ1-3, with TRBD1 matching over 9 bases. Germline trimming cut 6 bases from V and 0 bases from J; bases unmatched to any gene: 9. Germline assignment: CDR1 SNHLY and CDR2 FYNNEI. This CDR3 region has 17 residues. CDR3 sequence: CASRFPDRGISGNTIYF. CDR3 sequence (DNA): TGTGCCAGCAGGTTCCCGGACAGGGGAATCTCTGGAAACACCATATATTTT.

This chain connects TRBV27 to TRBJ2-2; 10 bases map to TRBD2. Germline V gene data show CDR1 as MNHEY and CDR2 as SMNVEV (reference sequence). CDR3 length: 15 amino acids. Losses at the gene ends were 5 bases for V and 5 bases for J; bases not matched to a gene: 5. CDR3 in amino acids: CASSGLTSGTGELFF. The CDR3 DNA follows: TGTGCCAGCAGTGGGTTGACTAGCGGGACCGGGGAGCTGTTTTTT.

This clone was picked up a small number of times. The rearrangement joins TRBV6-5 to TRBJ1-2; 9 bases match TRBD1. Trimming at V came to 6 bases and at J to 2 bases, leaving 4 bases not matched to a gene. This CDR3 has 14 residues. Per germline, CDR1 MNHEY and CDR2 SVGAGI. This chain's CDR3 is CASRRGQGNYGYTF. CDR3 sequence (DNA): TGTGCCAGCAGACGGGGACAGGGAAACTATGGCTACACCTTC.

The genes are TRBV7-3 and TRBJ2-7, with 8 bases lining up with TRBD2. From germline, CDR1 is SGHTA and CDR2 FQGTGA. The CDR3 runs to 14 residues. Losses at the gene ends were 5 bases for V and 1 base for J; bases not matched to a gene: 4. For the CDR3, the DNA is TGTGCCAGCAGCCCCCGCGGGGGGTCCTACGAGCAGTACTTC. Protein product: CASSPRGGSYEQYF. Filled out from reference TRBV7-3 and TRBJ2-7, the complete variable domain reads GAGVSQTPSNKVTEKGKYVELRCDPISGHTALYWYRQSLGQGPEFLIYFQGTGAADDSGLPNDRFFAVRPEGSVSTLKIQRTERGDSAVYLCASSPRGGSYEQYFGPGTRLTVT.

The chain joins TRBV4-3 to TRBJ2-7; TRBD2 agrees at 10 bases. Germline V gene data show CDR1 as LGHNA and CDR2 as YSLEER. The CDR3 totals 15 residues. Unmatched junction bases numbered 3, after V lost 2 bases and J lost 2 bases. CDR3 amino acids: CASSQQLAGTYEQYF. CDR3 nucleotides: TGCGCCAGCAGCCAACAACTAGCGGGAACCTACGAGCAGTACTTC.

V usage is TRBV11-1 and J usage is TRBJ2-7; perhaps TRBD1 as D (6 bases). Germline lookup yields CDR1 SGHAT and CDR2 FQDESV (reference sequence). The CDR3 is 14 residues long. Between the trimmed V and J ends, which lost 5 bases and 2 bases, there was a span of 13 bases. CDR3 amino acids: CASSPRGFTYEQYF. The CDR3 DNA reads TGTGCCAGCAGCCCCAGGGGTTTCACCTACGAGCAGTACTTC.

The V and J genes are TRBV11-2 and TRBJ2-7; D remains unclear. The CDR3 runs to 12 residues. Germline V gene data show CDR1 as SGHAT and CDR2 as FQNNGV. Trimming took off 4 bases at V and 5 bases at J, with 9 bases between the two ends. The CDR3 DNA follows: TGTGCCAGCAGCTCCCCTCCCCACGAGCAGTACTTC. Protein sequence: CASSSPPHEQYF.

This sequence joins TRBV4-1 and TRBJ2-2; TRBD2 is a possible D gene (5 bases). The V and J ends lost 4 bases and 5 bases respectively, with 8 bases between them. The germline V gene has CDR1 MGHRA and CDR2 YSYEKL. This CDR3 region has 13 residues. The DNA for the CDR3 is TGCGCCAGCAGCCCATCGGGGACCGGGGAGCTGTTTTTT. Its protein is CASSPSGTGELFF.

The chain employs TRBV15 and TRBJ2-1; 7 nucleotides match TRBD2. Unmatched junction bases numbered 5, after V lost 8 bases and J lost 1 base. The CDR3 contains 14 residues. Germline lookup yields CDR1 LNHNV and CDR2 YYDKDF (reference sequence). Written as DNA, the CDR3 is TGTGCCACCTCGCGACTAGCTTCCTACAATGAGCAGTTCTTC. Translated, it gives CATSRLASYNEQFF. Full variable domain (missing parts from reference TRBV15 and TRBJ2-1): DAMVIQNPRYQVTQFGKPVTLSCSQTLNHNVMYWYQQKSSQAPKLLFHYYDKDFNNEADTPDNFQSRRPNTSFCFLDIRSPGLGDTAMYLCATSRLASYNEQFFGPGTRLTVL.

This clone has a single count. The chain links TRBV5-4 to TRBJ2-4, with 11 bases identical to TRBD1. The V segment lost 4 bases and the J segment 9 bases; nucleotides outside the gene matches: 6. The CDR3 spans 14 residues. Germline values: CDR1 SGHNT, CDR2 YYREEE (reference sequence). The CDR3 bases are TGTGCCAGCAGCCCCAGGACAGGGGGCTCCATTCAGTACTTC. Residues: CASSPRTGGSIQYF.